The present T cell receptor beta chain was sequenced within a study of OX40 agonist ivuxolimab in advanced cancers. Study overall: Patients with prior anti-PD-1, anti-PD-L1 or anti-CTLA-4 therapy were eligible; 40% had some. Partial responses occurred in Three dose-escalation patients, one with hepatocellular carcinoma and two with cutaneous melanoma. Notes on the study in general: Fewer expanded clones were found on average in CD4+ than in CD8+ T cells.

With baseline, cycle 4 day 1, and cycle 7 day 1 as timepoints, blood was sampled. This CDR3 has 14 residues. In germline, CDR1 is WSHSY, CDR2 SAAADI. V dropped 0 bases and J dropped 7 bases, with 12 bases sitting between them. Notes on this clone: Its matching antigen is unknown.

Method: immunoSEQ multiplex PCR; TCRdb's copy keeps in-frame clones and lacks some. The sample comprises around 35,000 clones, 84% of which are singletons, and 20% to 25% rests with the top ten. This sequence originates from an adult with an advanced solid tumor such as melanoma, head and neck, liver or kidney cancer. This sequence joins TRBV10-2 and TRBJ1-1; D is undetermined. This material consisted of CD4+ or CD8+ T cells sorted from blood, taken in a trial of the OX40 agonist ivuxolimab. The CDR3 spells CASSESPEGYEAFF. In DNA form, the CDR3 reads TGCGCCAGCAGTGAGTCCCCGGAAGGTTATGAAGCTTTCTTT.